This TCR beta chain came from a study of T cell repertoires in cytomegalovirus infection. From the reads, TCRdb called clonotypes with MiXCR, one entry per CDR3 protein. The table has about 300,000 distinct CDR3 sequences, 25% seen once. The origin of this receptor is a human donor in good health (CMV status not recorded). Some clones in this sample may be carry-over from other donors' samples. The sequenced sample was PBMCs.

DNA for the CDR3: TGTGCCACCGGCGGAGGCACAGATACGCAGTATTTT. As protein: CATGGGTDTQYF. This sequence joins TRBV24-1 and TRBJ2-3; D is unresolved. CDR3 length: 12 amino acids. The V gene's germline CDR1 is KGHDR and CDR2 SFDVKD. V dropped 9 bases and J dropped 1 base, with 7 bases sitting between them.